What follows is one T cell receptor beta chain and its context. Germline values: CDR1 SGHVS, CDR2 FNYEAQ. The CDR3 loop spans 13 amino acids. With 5 bases removed from V and 6 bases from J, the gap between germline ends came to 13 bases. The age range of participants was about 18 to 100 years, with residence in more than 20 US areas. As originally analysed: Estimation of nucleated cell counts relied on the amplification of reference gene primers. This table comes from immunoSEQ multiplex PCR, and its TCRdb copy is limited to in-frame clones, with some not included. That table furnishes V, J and clone size, whereas the DNA furnished D and trimming. The sample lists some 200,000 clones, roughly 86% occurring once. This entry is derived from a study of blood T cell repertoires in COVID-19. Study in general: Samples representing acute and convalescent COVID-19 were sourced from the United States, Italy and Spain. Sample material is recorded as cDNA or gDNA derived from T cells, B-cell-depleted T cells, or PBMCs.

The TCR sequence derives from a young man with acute COVID-19. The rearrangement joins TRBV7-6 to TRBJ1-2; the D is unclear. Sample: PBMCs or T cells enriched from blood (not recorded which). In DNA, the CDR3 is TGTGCCAGCAGCCCACAGATTGACAATGGCTACACCTTC. Translation gives CASSPQIDNGYTF.